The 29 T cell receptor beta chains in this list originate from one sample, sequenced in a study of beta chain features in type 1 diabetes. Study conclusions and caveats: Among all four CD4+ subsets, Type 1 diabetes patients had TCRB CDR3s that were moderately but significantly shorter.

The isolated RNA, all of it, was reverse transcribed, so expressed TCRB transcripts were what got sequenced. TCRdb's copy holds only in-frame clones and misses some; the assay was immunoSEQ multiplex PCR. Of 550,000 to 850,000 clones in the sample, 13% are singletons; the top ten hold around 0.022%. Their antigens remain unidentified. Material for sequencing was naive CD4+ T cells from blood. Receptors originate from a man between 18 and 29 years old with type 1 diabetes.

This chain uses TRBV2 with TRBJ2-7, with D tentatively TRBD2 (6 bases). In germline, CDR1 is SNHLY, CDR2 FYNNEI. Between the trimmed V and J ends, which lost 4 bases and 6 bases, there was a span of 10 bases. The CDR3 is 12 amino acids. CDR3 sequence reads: CASSVGGGEQYF. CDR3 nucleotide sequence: TGTGCCAGCAGTGTCGGGGGAGGCGAGCAGTACTTC.

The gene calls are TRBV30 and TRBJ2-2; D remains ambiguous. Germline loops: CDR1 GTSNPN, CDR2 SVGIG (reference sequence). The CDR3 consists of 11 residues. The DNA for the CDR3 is TGTGCGTCAGGGAACACCGGGGAGCTGTTTTTT. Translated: CASGNTGELFF.

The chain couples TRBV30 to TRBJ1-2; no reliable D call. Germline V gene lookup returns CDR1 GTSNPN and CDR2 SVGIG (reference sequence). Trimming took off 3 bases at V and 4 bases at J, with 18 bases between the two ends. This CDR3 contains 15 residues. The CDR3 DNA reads TGTGCCTGGAGGGGTCCAAGCGAGCCCCGCTATGGCTACACCTTC. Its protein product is CAWRGPSEPRYGYTF. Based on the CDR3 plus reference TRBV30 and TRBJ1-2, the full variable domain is SQTIHQWPATLVQPVGSPLSLECTVEGTSNPNLYWYRQAAGRGLQLLFYSVGIGQISSEVPQNLSASRPQDRQFILSSKKLLLSDSGFYLCAWRGPSEPRYGYTFGSGTRLTVV.

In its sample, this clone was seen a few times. In DNA, the CDR3 is TGCGCCAGCAGCTCGGACAAGCCCTACGAGCAGTACTTC. This encodes CASSSDKPYEQYF. The genes are TRBV5-1 and TRBJ2-7; TRBD1 is a possible D gene (5 bases). The V end lost 3 bases, the J end lost 2 bases, and 9 bases lay between the germline ends. The CDR3 spans 13 residues. Germline CDR1 is SGHRS and CDR2 is YFSETQ.

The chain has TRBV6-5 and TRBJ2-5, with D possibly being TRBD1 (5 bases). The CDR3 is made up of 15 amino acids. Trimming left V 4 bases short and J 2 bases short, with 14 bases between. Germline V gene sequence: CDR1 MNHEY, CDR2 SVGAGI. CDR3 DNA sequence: TGTGCCAGCAGTTGGGGCAGGGTCTCACAAGAGACCCAGTACTTC. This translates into CASSWGRVSQETQYF.

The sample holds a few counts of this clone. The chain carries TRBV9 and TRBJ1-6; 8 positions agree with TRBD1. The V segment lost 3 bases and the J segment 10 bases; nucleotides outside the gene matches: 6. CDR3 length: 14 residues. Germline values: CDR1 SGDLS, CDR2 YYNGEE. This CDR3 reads CASSETGVESPLHF. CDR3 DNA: TGTGCCAGCAGCGAGACAGGGGTAGAGTCACCCCTCCACTTT.

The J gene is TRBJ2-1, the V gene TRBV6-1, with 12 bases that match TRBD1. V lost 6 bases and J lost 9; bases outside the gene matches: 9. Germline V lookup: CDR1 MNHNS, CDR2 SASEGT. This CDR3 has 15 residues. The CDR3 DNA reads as TGTGCCAGCAGGGACCCGGGACAGGGGGCCCCTGAGCAGTTCTTC. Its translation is CASRDPGQGAPEQFF.

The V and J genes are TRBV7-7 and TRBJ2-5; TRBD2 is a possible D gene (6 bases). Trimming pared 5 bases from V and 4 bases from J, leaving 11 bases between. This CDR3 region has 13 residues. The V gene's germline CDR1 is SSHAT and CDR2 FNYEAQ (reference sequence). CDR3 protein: CASSRTTPETQYF. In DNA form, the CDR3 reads TGTGCCAGCAGCCGGACTACCCCAGAGACCCAGTACTTC.

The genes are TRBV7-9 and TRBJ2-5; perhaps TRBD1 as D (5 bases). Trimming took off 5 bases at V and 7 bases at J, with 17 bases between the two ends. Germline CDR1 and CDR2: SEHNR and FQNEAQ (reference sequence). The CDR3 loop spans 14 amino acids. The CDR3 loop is CASSPTGPAGTQYF. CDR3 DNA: TGTGCCAGCAGCCCCACAGGCCCAGCAGGGACCCAGTACTTC.

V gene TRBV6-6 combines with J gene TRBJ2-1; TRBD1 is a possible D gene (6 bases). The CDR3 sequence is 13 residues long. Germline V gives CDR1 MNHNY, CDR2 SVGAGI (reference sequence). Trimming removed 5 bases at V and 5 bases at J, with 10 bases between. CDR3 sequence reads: CASSGTGNNEQFF. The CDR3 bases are TGTGCCAGCAGTGGAACAGGGAACAATGAGCAGTTCTTC.

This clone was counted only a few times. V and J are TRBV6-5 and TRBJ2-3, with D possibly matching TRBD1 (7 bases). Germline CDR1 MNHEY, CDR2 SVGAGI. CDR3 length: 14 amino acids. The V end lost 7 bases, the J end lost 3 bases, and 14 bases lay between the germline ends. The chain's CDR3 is CASTSTGRTDTQYF. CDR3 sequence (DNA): TGTGCCAGCACCTCGACAGGGAGGACAGATACGCAGTATTTT.

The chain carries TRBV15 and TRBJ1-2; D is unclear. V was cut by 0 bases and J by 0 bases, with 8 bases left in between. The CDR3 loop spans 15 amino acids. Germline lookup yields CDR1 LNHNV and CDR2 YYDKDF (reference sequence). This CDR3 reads CATSREWTSNYGYTF. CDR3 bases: TGTGCCACCAGCAGAGAGTGGACTTCTAACTATGGCTACACCTTC. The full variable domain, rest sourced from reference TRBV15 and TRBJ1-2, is DAMVIQNPRYQVTQFGKPVTLSCSQTLNHNVMYWYQQKSSQAPKLLFHYYDKDFNNEADTPDNFQSRRPNTSFCFLDIRSPGLGDTAMYLCATSREWTSNYGYTFGSGTRLTVV.

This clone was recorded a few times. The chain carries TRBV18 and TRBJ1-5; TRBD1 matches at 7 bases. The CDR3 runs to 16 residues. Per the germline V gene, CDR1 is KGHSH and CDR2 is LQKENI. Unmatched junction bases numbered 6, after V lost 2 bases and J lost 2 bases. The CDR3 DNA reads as TGTGCCAGCTCACCAGCGGCAGGGGGTGGCAATCAGCCCCAGCATTTT. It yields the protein CASSPAAGGGNQPQHF.

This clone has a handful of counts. In DNA form, the CDR3 reads TGTGCCAGCGGAGAGACACGCAACTATGGCTACACCTTC. It is translated as CASGETRNYGYTF. The V call is TRBV7-9, the J call TRBJ1-2; no clear D. The germline V and J ends were trimmed by 8 bases and 2 bases, with 12 bases remaining between them. The CDR3 extends over 13 amino acids. The germline gives CDR1 SEHNR, CDR2 FQNEAQ (reference sequence).

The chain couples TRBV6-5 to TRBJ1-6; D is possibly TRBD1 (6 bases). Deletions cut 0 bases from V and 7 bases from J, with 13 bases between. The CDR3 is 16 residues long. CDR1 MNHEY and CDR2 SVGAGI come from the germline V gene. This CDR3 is CASSYSRVGGNSPLHF. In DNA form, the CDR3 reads TGTGCCAGCAGTTACTCGCGTGTGGGGGGCAATTCACCCCTCCACTTT.

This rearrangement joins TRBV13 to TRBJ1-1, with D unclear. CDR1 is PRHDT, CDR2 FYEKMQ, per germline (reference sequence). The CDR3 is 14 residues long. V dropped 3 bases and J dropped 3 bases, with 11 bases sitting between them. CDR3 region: CASSFGQVHTEAFF. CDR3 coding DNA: TGTGCCAGCAGCTTTGGCCAGGTGCACACTGAAGCTTTCTTT. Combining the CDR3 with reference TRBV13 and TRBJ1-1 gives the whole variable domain AAGVIQSPRHLIKEKRETATLKCYPIPRHDTVYWYQQGPGQDPQFLISFYEKMQSDKGSIPDRFSAQQFSDYHSELNMSSLELGDSALYFCASSFGQVHTEAFFGQGTRLTVV.

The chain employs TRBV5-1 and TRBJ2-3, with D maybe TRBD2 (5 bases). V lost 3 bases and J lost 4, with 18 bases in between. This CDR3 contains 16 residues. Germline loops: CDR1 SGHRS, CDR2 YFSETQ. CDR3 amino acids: CASSSDWVGISDTQYF. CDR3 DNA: TGCGCCAGCAGCTCGGACTGGGTAGGGATATCAGATACGCAGTATTTT.

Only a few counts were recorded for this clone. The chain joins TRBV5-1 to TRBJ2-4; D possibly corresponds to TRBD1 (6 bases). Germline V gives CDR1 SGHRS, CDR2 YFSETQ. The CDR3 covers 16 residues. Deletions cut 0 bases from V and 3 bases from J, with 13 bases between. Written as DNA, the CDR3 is TGCGCCAGCAGCTTGGCCGACAGGTCTGGCAAAAACATTCAGTACTTC. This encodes CASSLADRSGKNIQYF.

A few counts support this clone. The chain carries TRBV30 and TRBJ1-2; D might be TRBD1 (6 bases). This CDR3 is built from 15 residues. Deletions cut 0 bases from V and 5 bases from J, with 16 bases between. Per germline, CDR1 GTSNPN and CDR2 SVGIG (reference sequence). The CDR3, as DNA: TGTGCCTGGAGTGTGGGAGACCCCGGGACATATGGCTACACCTTC. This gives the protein CAWSVGDPGTYGYTF.

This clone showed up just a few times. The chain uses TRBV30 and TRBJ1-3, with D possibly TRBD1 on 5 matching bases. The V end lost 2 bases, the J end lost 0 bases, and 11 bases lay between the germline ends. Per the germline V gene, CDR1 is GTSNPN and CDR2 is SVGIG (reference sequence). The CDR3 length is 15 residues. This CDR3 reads CAWSFDGTSGNTIYF. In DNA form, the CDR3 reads TGTGCCTGGAGTTTTGACGGGACCTCTGGAAACACCATATATTTT.

CDR3 sequence (DNA): TGTGCCAGCTCCCCAGGGACGGAACCTGTCAATGAGCAGTTCTTC. The encoded protein is CASSPGTEPVNEQFF. V and J are TRBV18 and TRBJ2-1, with D possibly called TRBD1 or TRBD2 (5 bases each). The ends were cut back, 6 bases at V and 6 bases at J, with 18 bases in the middle. This CDR3 comprises 15 residues. Looked up from germline, CDR1 is KGHSH and CDR2 is LQKENI.

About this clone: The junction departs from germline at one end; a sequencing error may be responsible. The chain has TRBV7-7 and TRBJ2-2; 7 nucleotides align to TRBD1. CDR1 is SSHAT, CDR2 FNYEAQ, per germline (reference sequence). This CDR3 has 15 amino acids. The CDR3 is CASSRGQTDTGELFF. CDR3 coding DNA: TGTGCTAGCAGCCGGGGACAGACAGACACCGGGGAGCTGTTTTTT. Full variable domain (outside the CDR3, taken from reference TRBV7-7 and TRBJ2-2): GAGVSQSPRYKVTKRGQDVTLRCDPISSHATLYWYQQALGQGPEFLTYFNYEAQPDKSGLPSDRFSAERPEGSISTLTIQRTEQRDSAMYRCASSRGQTDTGELFFGEGSRLTVL.

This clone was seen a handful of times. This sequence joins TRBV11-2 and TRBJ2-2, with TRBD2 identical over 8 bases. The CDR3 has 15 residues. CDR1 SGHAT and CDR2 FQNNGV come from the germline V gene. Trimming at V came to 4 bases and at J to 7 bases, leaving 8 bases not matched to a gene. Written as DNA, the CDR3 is TGTGCCAGCAGCTCCGGCTTAGCGGGGATCGGGGAGCTGTTTTTT. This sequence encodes CASSSGLAGIGELFF.

CDR3 in DNA: TGTGCCAGCAGCGCCTCAGAGAACACTGAAGCTTTCTTT. Encoded protein: CASSASENTEAFF. J is TRBJ1-1 and V is TRBV9; D uncertain. The CDR3 loop spans 13 amino acids. Germline CDR1 reads SGDLS; CDR2 reads YYNGEE. Trimming removed 3 bases at V and 1 base at J, with 7 bases between.

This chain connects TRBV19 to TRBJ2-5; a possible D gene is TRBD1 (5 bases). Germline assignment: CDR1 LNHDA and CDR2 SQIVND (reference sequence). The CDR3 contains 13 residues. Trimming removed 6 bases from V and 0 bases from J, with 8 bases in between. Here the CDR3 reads CASRTVYQETQYF. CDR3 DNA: TGTGCCAGTAGGACAGTGTACCAAGAGACCCAGTACTTC.

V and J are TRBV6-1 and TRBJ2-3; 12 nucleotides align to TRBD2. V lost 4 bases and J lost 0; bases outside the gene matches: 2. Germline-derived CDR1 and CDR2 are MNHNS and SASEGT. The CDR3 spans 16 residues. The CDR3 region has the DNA TGTGCCAGCAGTGTAGGACTAGCGGGAAGCACAGATACGCAGTATTTT. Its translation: CASSVGLAGSTDTQYF.

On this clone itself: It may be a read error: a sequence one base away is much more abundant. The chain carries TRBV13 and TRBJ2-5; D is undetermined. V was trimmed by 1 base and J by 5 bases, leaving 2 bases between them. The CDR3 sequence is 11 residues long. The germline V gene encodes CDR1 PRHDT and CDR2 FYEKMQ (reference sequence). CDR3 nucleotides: TGTGCCAGCAGCTTAGAGGAGACCCAGTACTTC. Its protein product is CASSLEETQYF.

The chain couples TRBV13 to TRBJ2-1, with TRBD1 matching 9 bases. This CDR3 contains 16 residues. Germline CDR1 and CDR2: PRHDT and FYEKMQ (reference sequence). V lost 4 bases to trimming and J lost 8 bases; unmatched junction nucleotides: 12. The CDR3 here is CASSSIRDRARHEQFF. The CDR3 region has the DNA TGTGCCAGCAGCTCGATCCGGGACAGGGCAAGGCATGAGCAGTTCTTC.

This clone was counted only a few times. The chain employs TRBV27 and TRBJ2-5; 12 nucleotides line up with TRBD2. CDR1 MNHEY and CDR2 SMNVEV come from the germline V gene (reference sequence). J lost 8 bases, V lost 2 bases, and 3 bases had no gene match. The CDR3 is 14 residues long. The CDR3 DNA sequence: TGTGCCAGCAGTTTAGCGGGACTAGCGGGTACCCAGTACTTC. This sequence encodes CASSLAGLAGTQYF.